Sequencing of this T cell receptor (beta chain) was carried out in a study of shared clonotypes between healthy human individuals. Points from the study as a whole: Rarefaction demonstrated incomplete sorted-subset sequencing despite large depth. A few donors showed sharing of approximately 5% of naive CD4 clonotypes.

To note about this clone: Its antigen remains unidentified.

Tens of thousands of T cell genomes (approximately 210 ng DNA) went into each sorted-subset replicate. Sequencing used immunoSEQ multiplex PCR; TCRdb keeps in-frame clones, though not all of them. The sample shows some 1 million clones, about 76% of them seen only once. Nashville, Tennessee was home to all donors, each a Caucasian adult. CDR1 and CDR2 from the germline V gene are KGHSH and LQKENI. V was pared by 4 bases and J by 6 bases, with 4 bases of the junction left unmatched. This CDR3 has 14 residues. This chain uses TRBV18 with TRBJ1-1; 11 bases are a match to TRBD1. This sequence was found in a young man in good health. What was sequenced was memory CD4+ T cells sorted from blood. The subset denotes: CD45RA-negative fraction. The CDR3: CASSLDRGQAEAFF. CDR3 sequence (DNA): TGTGCCAGCTCACTGGACAGGGGGCAGGCTGAAGCTTTCTTT.